This T cell receptor beta chain was captured by sequencing in a study of technical replicates of blood from a few donors. CDR1 is SGHNT, CDR2 YYREEE, per germline (reference sequence). The CDR3 is 13 residues long. The ends were cut back, 5 bases at V and 3 bases at J, with 9 bases in the middle. Method: immunoSEQ multiplex PCR; TCRdb's copy keeps in-frame clones and lacks some. The data contain about 84,000 clones, just over 90% of them seen just once; the ten biggest clones take up 0.24%. This rearrangement joins TRBV5-4 to TRBJ2-1, with D unresolved. The sample comprised T cells isolated from PBMCs. The TCR sequence derives from a human donor in good health. CDR3 residues: CASSGQIYNEQFF. For the CDR3, the DNA is TGTGCCAGCAGTGGCCAGATCTACAATGAGCAGTTCTTC.